This TCR beta chain was observed in a study of T cell responses to AZD1222 COVID-19 vaccine. Turning to the study itself: Both about-4-week and about-12-week second-dose recipients were combined. Study-level points and caveats: Only 5 or 6 AZD1222 recipients tested seropositive at baseline. Mostly white British, mostly female donors; authors suggested clonal diversity may be underestimated.

Germline-derived CDR1 and CDR2 are ENHRY and SYGVKD. V lost 4 bases and J 4 bases, leaving 11 bases between the germline ends. The CDR3 sequence is 13 residues long. Using immunoSEQ multiplex PCR, the repertoire was profiled, and TCRdb retains in-frame clones only, with some absent. The sample lists 90,000 to 120,000 clones; just under 95% were seen once. Note on this clone: The antigen remains undetermined.

This TCR came from an adult in good health. The gene calls are TRBV10-3 and TRBJ2-7, with D possibly being TRBD2 (7 bases). The material sequenced was peripheral blood, taken on day 0 of AZD1222 vaccination. CDR3 DNA: TGTGCCATCAGTGCGGGGGGCAATTACGAGCAGTACTTC. Translating gives CAISAGGNYEQYF.